This T cell receptor (beta chain) was identified in a study of cytomegalovirus exposure and HLA in healthy donors. General study findings and limits: Reported results showed that the classifier diagnosed cytomegalovirus status with high specificity and sensitivity. There were several of the most significant clusters that appeared linked to common viral pathogens in a later analysis. Earlier analysis looked at TCR beta V segments, and most were productive about 87% or about 30% of the time. Later on, analysis showed that most CMV-associated TCR beta chains appeared to be HLA-restricted.

There are 20 residues in the CDR3. V gave up 1 base and J gave up 4 bases; unmatched junction bases: 17. The V gene's germline CDR1 is SGHRS and CDR2 YFSETQ. About this clone: What it recognizes is unknown.

The PCR had 60 Vbeta and 13 Jbeta primers. Assay used: immunoSEQ multiplex PCR; TCRdb lists only in-frame clones, some missing. The repertoire holds 100,000 to 150,000 clones, with approximately 80% as singletons. The chain joins TRBV5-1 to TRBJ2-6, with 7 bases lining up with TRBD2. The sequence was obtained from a boy between 2 and 15 years old in good health and CMV-seronegative. Specimen: PBMCs. CDR3 in amino acids: CASSLLGGTPRQIGANVLTF. DNA of the CDR3: TGCGCCAGCAGCTTGCTGGGAGGGACTCCCCGGCAAATAGGGGCCAACGTCCTGACTTTC. Based on the CDR3 plus reference TRBV5-1 and TRBJ2-6, the full variable domain is KAGVTQTPRYLIKTRGQQVTLSCSPISGHRSVSWYQQTPGQGLQFLFEYFSETQRNKGNFPGRFSGRQFSNSRSEMNVSTLELGDSALYLCASSLLGGTPRQIGANVLTFGAGSRLTVL.